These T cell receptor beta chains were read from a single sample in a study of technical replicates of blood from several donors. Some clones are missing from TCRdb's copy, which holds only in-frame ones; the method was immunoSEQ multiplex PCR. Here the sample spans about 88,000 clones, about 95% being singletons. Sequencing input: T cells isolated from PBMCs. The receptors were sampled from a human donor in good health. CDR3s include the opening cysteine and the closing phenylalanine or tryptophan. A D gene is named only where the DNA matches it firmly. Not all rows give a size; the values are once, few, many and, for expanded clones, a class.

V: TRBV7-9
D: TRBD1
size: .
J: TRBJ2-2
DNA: TGTGCCAGCAGCTCTACTCAGGGGGTTTTCACCGGGGAGCTGTTTTTT
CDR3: CASSSTQGVFTGELFF

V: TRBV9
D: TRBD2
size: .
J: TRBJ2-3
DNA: TGTGCCAGCAGCGTTGGGACTAGCGGAGATACGCAGTATTTT
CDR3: CASSVGTSGDTQYF

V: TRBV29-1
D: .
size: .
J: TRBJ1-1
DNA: TGCAGCGTTGAAGATCGGAGGACAGCGAACACTGAAGCTTTCTTT
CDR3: CSVEDRRTANTEAFF

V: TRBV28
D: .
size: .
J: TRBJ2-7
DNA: TGTGCCAGCAGTTCCATAAGGGCAGAGGGGGACCACGAGCAGTACTTC
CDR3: CASSSIRAEGDHEQYF

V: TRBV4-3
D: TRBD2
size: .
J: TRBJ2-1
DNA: TGCGCCAGCAGCCAAGGAGGGTACGGGGGGAGTGAGCAGTTCTTC
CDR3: CASSQGGYGGSEQFF

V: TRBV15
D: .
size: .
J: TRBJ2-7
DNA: TGTGCCACCAGCAGGGACGGACTGAGGGAGCAGTACTTC
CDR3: CATSRDGLREQYF

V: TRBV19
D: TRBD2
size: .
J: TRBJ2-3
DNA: TGTGCCAGTAGTAAGCGCGGGAGTGGGGTAAGGGCAGATACGCAGTATTTT
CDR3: CASSKRGSGVRADTQYF

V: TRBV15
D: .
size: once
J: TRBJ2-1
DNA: TGTGCCACCAGCAGTCGCCTAGTCTACTCCTACAATGAGCAGTTCTTC
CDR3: CATSSRLVYSYNEQFF

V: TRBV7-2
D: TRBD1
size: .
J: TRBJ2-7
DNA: TGTGCCAGCAGCTTAGTAGGGACAGGGGGCTACGAGCAGTACTTC
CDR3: CASSLVGTGGYEQYF

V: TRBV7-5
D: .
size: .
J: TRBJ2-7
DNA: TGTGTCAGAAGGGGGCTAGCGGGTGACTACGAGCAGTACTTC
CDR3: CVRRGLAGDYEQYF

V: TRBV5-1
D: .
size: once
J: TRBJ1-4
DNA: TGCGCCAGCAGCGTACAGGGAAGAAATGAAAAACTGTTTTTT
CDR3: CASSVQGRNEKLFF

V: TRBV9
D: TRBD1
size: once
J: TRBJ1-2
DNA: TGTGCCAGCAGCGTGGACGGGACAGGGCGAGTTGGGTCCACCTTC
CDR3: CASSVDGTGRVGSTF

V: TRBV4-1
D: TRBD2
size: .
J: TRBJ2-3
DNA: TGCGCCAGCAGCCTACGTCTAGCGGGTACCACAGATACGCAGTATTTT
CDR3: CASSLRLAGTTDTQYF

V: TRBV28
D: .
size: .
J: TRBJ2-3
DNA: TGTGCCAGCAGTTTATGGGACAGTTTCCATTCTAGCACAGATACGCAGTATTTT
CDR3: CASSLWDSFHSSTDTQYF

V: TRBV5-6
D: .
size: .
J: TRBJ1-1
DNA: TGTGCCAGCAGCTTGGCGGACATCACTGAAGCTTTCTTT
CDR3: CASSLADITEAFF

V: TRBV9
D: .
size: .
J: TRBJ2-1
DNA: TGTGCCAGCAGCGTAGCAACAGCCCTTTCCTACAATGAGCAGTTCTTC
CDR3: CASSVATALSYNEQFF

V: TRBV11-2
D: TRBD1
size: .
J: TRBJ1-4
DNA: TGTGCCAGCAGCTTAGGGACAGGGCTAAGTGAAAAACTGTTTTTT
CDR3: CASSLGTGLSEKLFF

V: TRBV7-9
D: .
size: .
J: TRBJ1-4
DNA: TGTGCCAGCAGCTATCAGGGTTATGAAAAACTGTTTTTT
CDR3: CASSYQGYEKLFF

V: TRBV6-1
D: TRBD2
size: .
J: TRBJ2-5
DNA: TGTGCCAGCCACAAGCGGGAGGGCTGGGAGACCCAGTACTTC
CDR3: CASHKREGWETQYF

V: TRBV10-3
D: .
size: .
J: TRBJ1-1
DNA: TGTGCCACCGTAGGGGCGAACACTGAAGCTTTCTTT
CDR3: CATVGANTEAFF

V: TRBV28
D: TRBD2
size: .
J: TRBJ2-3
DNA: TGTGCCAGCAGCCTCCGACTAGCGGGAGCAGATACGCAGTATTTT
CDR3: CASSLRLAGADTQYF

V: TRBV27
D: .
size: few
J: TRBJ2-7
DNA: TGTGCCAGCAGTTTATCGAGGGGGGGCGAGCAGTACTTC
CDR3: CASSLSRGGEQYF

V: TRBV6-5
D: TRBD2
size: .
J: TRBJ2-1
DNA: TGTGCCAGCAGTTACTCGAAGACTAGCGGGAGCGATGAGCAGTTCTTC
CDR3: CASSYSKTSGSDEQFF

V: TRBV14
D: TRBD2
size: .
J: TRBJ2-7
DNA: TGTGCCAGCAGCCAACGACTAGCGGGAGTGTGGGACTTC
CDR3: CASSQRLAGVWDF

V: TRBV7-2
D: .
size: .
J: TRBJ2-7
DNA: TGTGCCAGCCGGACCGGGAGTTTATCCAACGAGCAGTACTTC
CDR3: CASRTGSLSNEQYF

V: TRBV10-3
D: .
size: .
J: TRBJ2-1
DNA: TGTGCCATCAGTGCAGGGTTAGATGAGCAGTTCTTC
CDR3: CAISAGLDEQFF

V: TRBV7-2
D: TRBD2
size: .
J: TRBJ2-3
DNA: TGTGCCAGCAGCCCCAGACTAGCCGCGGATACGCAGTATTTT
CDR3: CASSPRLAADTQYF